The T cell receptor (beta chain) described here comes from a study of T cells after posttransplantation cyclophosphamide. Findings and caveats of the study: Later blood repertoires were often dominated by clones from the donor CD8+ memory compartment. Skin or GI-infiltrating T cells shared few TRB sequences with blood. After PTCy, TRB diversity resembled that of CNI/methotrexate controls.

Germline values: CDR1 SGHNT, CDR2 YYREEE (reference sequence). The length of the CDR3 is 12 residues. V dropped 5 bases and J dropped 6 bases, with 10 bases sitting between them. Peripheral blood was collected from the related graft donor on the marrow donation day. In its sample, this clone was seen many times. The target antigen is unknown. Profiled with immunoSEQ multiplex PCR; TCRdb holds only in-frame clones, not every one. The profile covers around 34,000 clones, none occurring a single time. Sequencing used PBMCs. The J gene is TRBJ2-3, the V gene TRBV5-4; D is perhaps TRBD2 (5 bases). The receptor comes from a man aged 45 to 65 in good health, CMV-negative, and a related stem cell transplant donor. The CDR3 loop is CASSFIADTQYF. The CDR3 nucleotides are TGTGCCAGCAGTTTTATAGCGGATACGCAGTATTTT.